What follows are 19 T cell receptor beta chains derived from one specimen sequenced in a study of blood T cell repertoires in COVID-19. Libraries were prepared by immunoSEQ multiplex PCR; TCRdb keeps only in-frame clonotypes and omits some of them. The sample yields under 200,000 clones, around 85% seen once. What was sequenced was peripheral blood. These receptors were taken from a man aged 60 to 75 with acute or convalescent COVID-19.

The rearrangement links TRBV3-1 (or the pseudogene TRBV3-2) to TRBJ2-3, with TRBD2 matching 7 bases. CDR3 length: 17 amino acids. Looked up from germline, CDR1 is LGHDT and CDR2 is YNNKEL (reference sequence). V lost 0 bases, J lost 5 bases, and 11 bases stayed unmatched. The CDR3 here is CASSQEGSGGAVDTQYF. The CDR3 DNA is TGTGCCAGCAGCCAAGAGGGTTCGGGAGGCGCCGTAGATACGCAGTATTTT.

This clone occurred a few times. The chain has TRBV30 and TRBJ2-3; TRBD2 is a possible D gene (6 bases). V was trimmed by 0 bases and J by 4 bases, leaving 11 bases between them. CDR3 length equals 14 residues. Germline loops: CDR1 GTSNPN, CDR2 SVGIG (reference sequence). The CDR3 protein is CAWSVRAGPDTQYF. The CDR3 DNA reads as TGTGCCTGGAGTGTACGCGCGGGACCAGATACGCAGTATTTT.

V gene TRBV15 combines with J gene TRBJ2-5; possible D gene TRBD2, 5 bases. The CDR3 is made up of 12 amino acids. Germline CDR1 is LNHNV and CDR2 is YYDKDF (reference sequence). V was shortened by 5 bases and J by 12 bases, with 16 bases between the two germline ends. The CDR3 here is CATSPTREPKYF. CDR3 nucleotides: TGTGCCACCAGCCCCACCCGGGAACCAAAGTACTTC.

J is TRBJ1-2 and V is TRBV19; the D gene is possibly TRBD1 (5 bases). This CDR3 is built from 13 residues. V was cut by 11 bases and J by 4 bases, with 17 bases left in between. Germline assignment: CDR1 LNHDA and CDR2 SQIVND (reference sequence). DNA of the CDR3: TGTGCCGTAGGAGGAGGGGCGGGCTATGGCTACACCTTC. Translation: CAVGGGAGYGYTF.

The J gene is TRBJ2-7, the V gene TRBV14, with D possibly matching TRBD1 (6 bases). The CDR3 consists of 17 residues. Germline CDR1 is SGHDN and CDR2 is FVKESK. V was pared by 2 bases and J by 7 bases, with 24 bases between. DNA for the CDR3: TGTGCCAGCAGCCAAACTTTTTACAGGGCTTTCACTAGGGAGCAGTACTTC. As protein: CASSQTFYRAFTREQYF.

The rearrangement uses TRBV20-1 and TRBJ1-2, with TRBD1 matching 10 bases. Germline CDR1 is DFQATT and CDR2 is SNEGSKA (reference sequence). The CDR3 loop spans 14 amino acids. The J segment lost 6 bases and the V segment lost 3 bases, leaving 7 bases of the junction unmatched. CDR3 sequence (DNA): TGCAGTGCTAGTTCAGGTGGGACAGGGGATGGCTACACCTTC. Translating gives CSASSGGTGDGYTF.

The J gene is TRBJ2-3, the V gene TRBV2, with TRBD2 matching 9 bases. Losses at the gene ends were 5 bases for V and 2 bases for J; bases not matched to a gene: 5. The CDR3 covers 15 residues. CDR1 is SNHLY, CDR2 FYNNEI, per germline. The CDR3 DNA sequence: TGTGCCAGCAGTTCCAGCGGGAGGCTCACAGATACGCAGTATTTT. Translation: CASSSSGRLTDTQYF.

This chain connects TRBV10-3 to TRBJ1-1; D perhaps matches TRBD1 (6 bases). The germline gives CDR1 ENHRY, CDR2 SYGVKD. CDR3 length: 13 amino acids. The germline V and J ends were trimmed by 4 bases and 1 base, with 7 bases remaining between them. CDR3: CAISGTANTEAFF. Here the CDR3 DNA reads TGTGCCATCAGTGGGACAGCGAACACTGAAGCTTTCTTT.

The chain carries TRBV19 and TRBJ1-2, with TRBD1 matching over 8 bases. The CDR3 extends over 15 amino acids. Germline V lookup: CDR1 LNHDA, CDR2 SQIVND (reference sequence). V lost 10 bases to trimming and J lost 7 bases; unmatched junction nucleotides: 17. As DNA, the CDR3 is TGTGCCACTTTATCAAGGACAGGGCCCAGTGGTGGCTACACCTTC. It translates to CATLSRTGPSGGYTF.

The chain combines TRBV6-6 with TRBJ2-7; 7 bases align to TRBD2. Unmatched junction bases numbered 12, after V lost 7 bases and J lost 0 bases. Germline-derived CDR1 and CDR2 are MNHNY and SVGAGI (reference sequence). This CDR3 has 16 amino acids. The CDR3: CASTSQLATSSYEQYF. For the CDR3, the DNA is TGTGCCAGCACCTCCCAACTAGCGACGAGCTCCTACGAGCAGTACTTC.

This CDR3 is CASGDRVNEQFF. The CDR3, as DNA: TGTGCCAGCGGGGACAGGGTGAATGAGCAGTTCTTC. J is TRBJ2-1 and V is TRBV25-1; TRBD1 matches 9 bases. Trimming at V came to 8 bases and at J to 7 bases, leaving 3 bases not matched to a gene. This CDR3 is 12 amino acids long. Germline CDR1 reads MGHDK; CDR2 reads SYGVNS. Using reference TRBV25-1 and TRBJ2-1 for the parts outside the CDR3, the full variable domain is EADIYQTPRYLVIGTGKKITLECSQTMGHDKMYWYQQDPGMELHLIHYSYGVNSTEKGDLSSESTVSRIRTEHFPLTLESARPSHTSQYLCASGDRVNEQFFGPGTRLTVL.

This chain's CDR3 is CATRGSQSTDTQYF. The CDR3 nucleotides are TGTGCCACCAGGGGGAGCCAGAGCACAGATACGCAGTATTTT. V usage is TRBV24-1 and J usage is TRBJ2-3; TRBD2 might be the D (5 bases). V lost 7 bases and J lost 0, with 10 bases in between. The CDR3 spans 14 residues. From germline, CDR1 is KGHDR and CDR2 SFDVKD.

The rearrangement joins TRBV5-1 to TRBJ2-7; a weak D match, TRBD1 (5 bases). CDR3 size: 17 residues. Per the germline V gene, CDR1 is SGHRS and CDR2 is YFSETQ. V lost 0 bases, J lost 2 bases, and 18 bases lay in between. Here the CDR3 DNA reads TGCGCCAGCAGCTTGGGTTCTACAGGTGATCTACCCTACGAGCAGTACTTC. This translates into CASSLGSTGDLPYEQYF.

The CDR3 spells CAWDRGTGQPQHF. DNA of the CDR3: TGTGCCTGGGACAGGGGAACAGGTCAGCCCCAGCATTTT. J is TRBJ1-5 and V is TRBV30, with 8 bases aligning to TRBD1. CDR3 length: 13 residues. With 5 bases clipped from V and 6 bases from J, the junction kept 6 bases outside the gene matches. Germline CDR1 reads GTSNPN; CDR2 reads SVGIG (reference sequence).

The CDR3: CASSYSTENEQYF. In DNA form, the CDR3 reads TGTGCCAGCAGTTACTCCACGGAGAACGAGCAGTACTTC. This chain connects TRBV6-6 to TRBJ2-7, with D uncertain. CDR3 length equals 13 residues. V was clipped by 0 bases and J by 5 bases, with 8 bases between them. CDR1 is MNHNY, CDR2 SVGAGI, per germline (reference sequence).

The V and J genes are TRBV5-1 and TRBJ2-2; 15 bases map to TRBD2. V shed 4 bases and J 1 base; nucleotides not matched to a gene: 2. Germline V gives CDR1 SGHRS, CDR2 YFSETQ. This CDR3 region has 17 residues. CDR3 nucleotide sequence: TGCGCCAGCAGCCCGGGACTAGCGGGAGGGAACACCGGGGAGCTGTTTTTT. Its protein product is CASSPGLAGGNTGELFF.

The CDR3 nucleotides read TGCGCCAGCAGCTTGGGGTTGTCTAGCGGTTACGAGCAGTACTTC. Protein sequence: CASSLGLSSGYEQYF. This chain connects TRBV5-1 to TRBJ2-7, with 7 bases matching TRBD2. CDR3 size: 15 residues. From germline, CDR1 is SGHRS and CDR2 YFSETQ. V was clipped by 0 bases and J by 4 bases; unmatched bases: 7. Complete variable domain (other parts from reference TRBV5-1 and TRBJ2-7): KAGVTQTPRYLIKTRGQQVTLSCSPISGHRSVSWYQQTPGQGLQFLFEYFSETQRNKGNFPGRFSGRQFSNSRSEMNVSTLELGDSALYLCASSLGLSSGYEQYFGPGTRLTVT.

This clone was seen only once. This chain links TRBV6-5 with TRBJ1-2; D unclear. The germline V and J ends were trimmed by 8 bases and 2 bases, with 15 bases remaining between them. From germline, CDR1 is MNHEY and CDR2 SVGAGI. This CDR3 contains 14 residues. In DNA, the CDR3 is TGTGCCAGCCGATCTTTATCAGGCAACTATGGCTACACCTTC. Translating gives CASRSLSGNYGYTF.

The chain links TRBV29-1 to TRBJ1-2; D is perhaps TRBD1 (6 bases). CDR1 is SQVTM and CDR2 is ANQGSEA in the germline V gene. Deletions cut 2 bases from V and 6 bases from J, with 13 bases between. This CDR3 contains 13 residues. CDR3 sequence reads: CSVEIWSGDGYTF. The CDR3 DNA is TGCAGCGTTGAAATCTGGTCAGGGGATGGCTACACCTTC.